The rows below give T cell receptor beta chains drawn from one sample of a study of blood T cell repertoires in COVID-19. TCRdb's copy holds only in-frame clones and misses some; the assay was immunoSEQ multiplex PCR. Found here are 270,000 or so clones, roughly 90% of them singletons; the top ten hold just under 0.95%. The sequenced sample consisted of peripheral blood. These receptors were taken from a woman aged 40 to 55 who had recovered from COVID-19. Each CDR3 is given without its conserved first and last residue. Each record gives: V gene, J gene, CDR3 protein.

TRBV30	TRBJ2-5	AWSAGLAGEQETQY
TRBV19	TRBJ1-2	ASSTQTGGSIDYGYT
TRBV19	TRBJ1-3	ASSPNLSGNTIY
TRBV6-2/TRBV6-3	TRBJ2-3	ASSSQGDTQY
TRBV29-1	TRBJ2-3	SVAKREHGTDTQY
TRBV7-9	TRBJ2-7	ASSLEQGFEQY
TRBV5-1	TRBJ1-5	ASSPGGGNQPQH
TRBV27	TRBJ2-3	ASSPLPGGPPDTQY
TRBV6-4	TRBJ2-1	ASSGRTSGRDNEQF
TRBV6-1	TRBJ2-7	ASSDGQLRSYEQY
TRBV28	TRBJ2-6	ASGTGSAGSGANVLT
TRBV7-6	TRBJ2-3	ASSEVGGADTQY
TRBV6-6	TRBJ2-7	ASQTSGGTYEQY
TRBV29-1	TRBJ2-1	SAVGQSSYNEQF
TRBV5-6	TRBJ2-1	ASSFRGQKYNEQF
TRBV9	TRBJ2-1	ASSASGMTYNEQF
TRBV2	TRBJ2-3	ASLGTTMDTQY